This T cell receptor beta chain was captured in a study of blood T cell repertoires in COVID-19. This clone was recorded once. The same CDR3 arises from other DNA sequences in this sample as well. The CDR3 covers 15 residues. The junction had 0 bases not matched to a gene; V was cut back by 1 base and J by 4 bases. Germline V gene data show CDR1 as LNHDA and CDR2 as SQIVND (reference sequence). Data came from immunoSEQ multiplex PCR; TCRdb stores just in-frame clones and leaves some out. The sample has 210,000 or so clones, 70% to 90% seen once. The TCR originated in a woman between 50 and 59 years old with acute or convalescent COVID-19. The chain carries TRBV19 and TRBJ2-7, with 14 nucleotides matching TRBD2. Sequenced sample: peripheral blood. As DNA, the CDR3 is TGTGCCAGTAGTATAGGGACTAGCGGGAGGTACGAGCAGTACTTC. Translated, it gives CASSIGTSGRYEQYF. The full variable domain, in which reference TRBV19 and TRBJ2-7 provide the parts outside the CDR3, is DGGITQSPKYLFRKEGQNVTLSCEQNLNHDAMYWYRQDPGQGLRLIYYSQIVNDFQKGDIAEGYSVSREKKESFPLTVTSAQKNPTAFYLCASSIGTSGRYEQYFGPGTRLTVT.